The count of the clone carrying this T cell receptor beta chain is one. Germline trimming cut 3 bases from V and 6 bases from J; bases unmatched to any gene: 9. The CDR3 contains 16 residues. CDR1 is LNHNV and CDR2 is YYDKDF in the germline V gene (reference sequence). It was with a sample-barcoded 5' primer and a J-beta primer mix that a second PCR of about 6 to 12 cycles was run. TCRdb reprocessed the 5' RACE reads with MiXCR, giving one entry per CDR3 protein. The table has around 1,900,000 distinct CDR3 sequences, approximately 40% seen once. This sample was included in a study of blood T cells in healthy people across ages.

The chain joins TRBV15 to TRBJ1-4; 8 nucleotides match TRBD1. Sequenced sample: blood. The clonotype was recovered from a human donor in good health. CDR3 sequence: CATSSSPGTGYEKLFF. The CDR3 DNA is TGTGCCACCAGCAGCAGCCCCGGGACAGGATATGAAAAACTGTTTTTT. Supplemented by reference TRBV15 and TRBJ1-4, the full variable domain reads DAMVIQNPRYQVTQFGKPVTLSCSQTLNHNVMYWYQQKSSQAPKLLFHYYDKDFNNEADTPDNFQSRRPNTSFCFLDIRSPGLGDTAMYLCATSSSPGTGYEKLFFGSGTQLSVL.